Shown below are 18 T cell receptor beta chains from a single sample sequenced in a study of post-analysis software for immune sequencing data. Study-level results: Five or six TRBV segments appeared more often in patients than in controls, and TRBV5-6, TRBV5-1 and TRBV20-1 were among these.

These TCRs' antigens remain unknown. Tagging with unique molecular identifiers was a feature of the TCR beta cDNA libraries. TCRdb analysed the PCR reads with MiXCR anew, one entry per CDR3 protein. This sample has some 700,000 distinct CDR3 sequences, with approximately 60% found just once. Sequenced material: blood. These receptors were collected from a girl aged 2-15 years with multiple sclerosis.

This chain links TRBV29-1 with TRBJ2-2; perhaps TRBD2 as D (5 bases). Germline V gene lookup returns CDR1 SQVTM and CDR2 ANQGSEA. CDR3 length equals 12 residues. V shed 4 bases and J shed 5 bases, with 8 bases lying between them. CDR3 sequence reads: CSVVRGTGELFF. CDR3 bases: TGCAGCGTTGTTCGGGGAACCGGGGAGCTGTTTTTT.

This chain links TRBV6-2 or TRBV6-3 with TRBJ2-1; 7 positions agree with TRBD2. The V segment lost 3 bases and the J segment 5 bases; nucleotides outside the gene matches: 4. The CDR3 covers 14 residues. Germline values: CDR1 MNHEY, CDR2 SVGEGT. The CDR3 nucleotides read TGTGCCAGCAGTTATGGGGGGGTTAACAATGAGCAGTTCTTC. Protein: CASSYGGVNNEQFF.

V gene TRBV20-1 combines with J gene TRBJ2-3; D unclear. V was clipped by 6 bases and J by 6 bases, with 10 bases between them. This CDR3 is built from 11 residues. CDR1 is DFQATT and CDR2 is SNEGSKA in the germline V gene (reference sequence). The chain's CDR3 is CSALSFDTQYF. For the CDR3, the DNA is TGCAGTGCCCTCTCGTTTGATACGCAGTATTTT.

J is TRBJ2-7 and V is TRBV29-1; the match to TRBD2 covers 8 bases. The V gene's germline CDR1 is SQVTM and CDR2 ANQGSEA. The CDR3 is 15 residues long. The V and J ends lost 6 bases and 4 bases, in that order; junction bases with no gene match: 14. CDR3 sequence reads: CSVEGSAGGLYEQYF. In DNA form, the CDR3 reads TGCAGCGTGGAGGGCAGCGCGGGGGGCTTATACGAGCAGTACTTC.

The chain links TRBV11-2 to TRBJ1-2; the D gene is possibly TRBD1 (6 bases). V lost 2 bases to trimming and J lost 6 bases, with 16 bases between them. Germline V CDR1 and CDR2: SGHAT, FQNNGV. The CDR3 length is 15 residues. CDR3 in DNA: TGTGCCAGCAGCTTAAAAGCCAGGGGATGGGATGGCTACACCTTC. It specifies CASSLKARGWDGYTF. Complete variable domain (other parts from reference TRBV11-2 and TRBJ1-2): EAGVAQSPRYKIIEKRQSVAFWCNPISGHATLYWYQQILGQGPKLLIQFQNNGVVDDSQLPKDRFSAERLKGVDSTLKIQPAKLEDSAVYLCASSLKARGWDGYTFGSGTRLTVV.

J is TRBJ1-2 and V is TRBV27; D might be TRBD1 (6 bases). CDR1 is MNHEY and CDR2 is SMNVEV in the germline V gene (reference sequence). The CDR3 is 15 amino acids. The ends were cut back, 0 bases at V and 7 bases at J, with 15 bases in the middle. CDR3 residues: CASSLSRGGQGGYTF. Written as DNA, the CDR3 is TGTGCCAGCAGTTTATCGCGGGGGGGCCAGGGTGGCTACACCTTC.

The chain recombines TRBV9 with TRBJ2-6; D unresolved. From germline, CDR1 is SGDLS and CDR2 YYNGEE. This CDR3 is 14 amino acids long. Deletions cut 5 bases from V and 4 bases from J, with 10 bases between. DNA for the CDR3: TGTGCCAGCAGTGGAATAACCGGGGCCAACGTCCTGACTTTC. Encoded protein: CASSGITGANVLTF.

The chain joins TRBV15 to TRBJ2-5; no clear D. In germline, CDR1 is LNHNV, CDR2 YYDKDF (reference sequence). Trimming left V 4 bases short and J 1 base short, with 7 bases between. CDR3 length equals 13 residues. In nucleotides, the CDR3 is TGTGCCACCAGCACGGCCCTCCAAGAGACCCAGTACTTC. Encoded protein: CATSTALQETQYF. The full variable domain, its missing parts supplied by reference TRBV15 and TRBJ2-5, is DAMVIQNPRYQVTQFGKPVTLSCSQTLNHNVMYWYQQKSSQAPKLLFHYYDKDFNNEADTPDNFQSRRPNTSFCFLDIRSPGLGDTAMYLCATSTALQETQYFGPGTRLLVL.

The gene calls are TRBV4-2 and TRBJ1-2, with 7 bases identical to TRBD1. From germline, CDR1 is LGHNA and CDR2 YNFKEQ. J gave up 5 bases and V 0 bases, and 12 bases lay outside the gene matches. This CDR3 is 17 amino acids long. CDR3 in amino acids: CASSQDWGQPAGYGYTF. CDR3 DNA sequence: TGTGCCAGCAGCCAAGATTGGGGACAGCCCGCGGGATATGGCTACACCTTC.

This clonotype was found many times. The CDR3 is CASSPGLAYEQYF. For the CDR3, the DNA is TGCGCCAGCAGCCCGGGACTGGCCTACGAGCAGTACTTC. The chain is built from TRBV5-1 and TRBJ2-7; possibly TRBD2 for D (6 bases). V gave up 4 bases and J gave up 2 bases, with 10 bases separating them. The CDR3 has 13 amino acids. The germline gives CDR1 SGHRS, CDR2 YFSETQ.

The genes are TRBV5-1 and TRBJ2-2; perhaps TRBD1 as D (6 bases). The CDR3 totals 18 residues. Germline V gene lookup returns CDR1 SGHRS and CDR2 YFSETQ. V was trimmed by 2 bases and J by 8 bases, leaving 25 bases between them. The CDR3 sequence is CASSFVNPGHCCSGELFF. DNA for the CDR3: TGCGCCAGCAGCTTCGTTAATCCGGGACATTGTTGTTCGGGGGAGCTGTTTTTT. The variable domain in full, completed from reference TRBV5-1 and TRBJ2-2, reads KAGVTQTPRYLIKTRGQQVTLSCSPISGHRSVSWYQQTPGQGLQFLFEYFSETQRNKGNFPGRFSGRQFSNSRSEMNVSTLELGDSALYLCASSFVNPGHCCSGELFFGEGSRLTVL.

The sample holds one count of this clonotype. The chain has TRBV5-5 and TRBJ1-4, with a weak D call TRBD1 (6 bases). Germline values: CDR1 SGHKS, CDR2 YYEKEE (reference sequence). This CDR3 region has 17 residues. V was trimmed by 0 bases and J by 0 bases, leaving 12 bases between them. The CDR3 protein is CASSLGHRVATNEKLFF. CDR3 bases: TGTGCCAGCAGCTTGGGCCACAGGGTTGCAACTAATGAAAAACTGTTTTTT.

This clonotype was found once. The rearrangement uses TRBV5-5 and TRBJ1-2; D might be TRBD1 (6 bases). V lost 4 bases to trimming and J lost 6 bases, with 19 bases between them. Germline CDR1 SGHKS, CDR2 YYEKEE (reference sequence). This CDR3 has 15 residues. CDR3 region: CASSPAITGSDGYTF. For the CDR3, the DNA is TGTGCCAGCAGCCCCGCAATCACAGGGTCGGATGGCTACACCTTC. Variable domain in full (rest from reference TRBV5-5 and TRBJ1-2): DAGVTQSPTHLIKTRGQQVTLRCSPISGHKSVSWYQQVLGQGPQFIFQYYEKEERGRGNFPDRFSARQFPNYSSELNVNALLLGDSALYLCASSPAITGSDGYTFGSGTRLTVV.

The V gene is TRBV11-2, the J gene TRBJ1-2; TRBD1 agrees at 12 bases. This CDR3 is built from 18 residues. Losses at the gene ends were 7 bases for V and 4 bases for J; bases not matched to a gene: 16. The germline CDR1 and CDR2 sequences are SGHAT and FQNNGV. In DNA form, the CDR3 reads TGTGCCAGCACCTCACTTAGGGGGACAGGGGGCTCCCTCTATGGCTACACCTTC. Translated, it gives CASTSLRGTGGSLYGYTF.

This rearrangement joins TRBV6-6 to TRBJ2-1; 9 bases are a match to TRBD1. The DNA end lines up better with TRBJ2-7; the J call may be wrong. This CDR3 is built from 15 residues. Germline values: CDR1 MNHNY, CDR2 SVGAGI (reference sequence). The CDR3 loop reads CASSLRDRVYNEQYF. DNA of the CDR3: TGTGCCAGCAGTCTCCGGGACAGGGTATACAATGAGCAGTACTTC.

The genes are TRBV12-3 or TRBV12-4 and TRBJ2-3; 9 nucleotides match TRBD2. V was clipped by 2 bases and J by 5 bases; unmatched bases: 8. The CDR3 is made up of 16 amino acids. The CDR3 spells CASSLSSGRSEDTQYF. CDR3 coding DNA: TGTGCCAGCAGTTTAAGTAGCGGGAGAAGCGAAGATACGCAGTATTTT.

This chain links TRBV20-1 with TRBJ1-1; D perhaps matches TRBD1 (5 bases). This CDR3 has 14 amino acids. Trimming took 1 base from V and 6 from J, leaving 15 bases between them. Germline values: CDR1 DFQATT, CDR2 SNEGSKA (reference sequence). The CDR3 region has the DNA TGCAGTGCTAGAGTTTATACGGGGGAGGCTGAAGCTTTCTTT. Amino acids: CSARVYTGEAEAFF.

This clonotype came up once. The rearrangement links TRBV20-1 to TRBJ2-7, with TRBD2 matching over 13 bases. The CDR3 covers 15 residues. CDR1 and CDR2 (germline): DFQATT, SNEGSKA (reference sequence). V trimming: 6 bases; J trimming: 2 bases; junction bases outside the gene matches: 7. CDR3 in amino acids: CSASRLAGGAYEQYF. The CDR3 nucleotides read TGCAGTGCCAGCCGACTAGCGGGAGGTGCCTACGAGCAGTACTTC.